A selection of T cell receptor beta chains follows, all from one sample in a study of cytomegalovirus exposure and HLA in healthy donors. This table comes from immunoSEQ multiplex PCR, and its TCRdb copy is limited to in-frame clones, with some not included. The sample has 95,000 to 100,000 clones; roughly 76% are singletons. The sample taken for sequencing was PBMCs. All receptors come from a human donor in good health. Each CDR3 is given with its conserved first and last residue. D genes are given only for firm matches. Clone sizes are given selectively: once, few, many, or a class where the clone is expanded.

v_gene: TRBV6-5
d_gene: .
j_gene: TRBJ1-1
abundance: .
CDR3nt: TGTGCCAGCACACGGGCGGGAGGAGAGAAAGCTTTCTTT
CDR3aa: CASTRAGGEKAFF

v_gene: TRBV2
d_gene: TRBD1
j_gene: TRBJ2-7
abundance: .
CDR3nt: TGTGCCAGCGCCACCTCGGGACAGCCCTACGAGCAGTACTTC
CDR3aa: CASATSGQPYEQYF

v_gene: TRBV11-3
d_gene: TRBD2
j_gene: TRBJ2-1
abundance: .
CDR3nt: TGTGCCAGCAGCGGGGGGGGACTAGCGGGAGGGCCCCACAATGAGCAGTTCTTC
CDR3aa: CASSGGGLAGGPHNEQFF

v_gene: TRBV20-1
d_gene: .
j_gene: TRBJ2-7
abundance: once
CDR3nt: TGCAGTGCTAGGGCCACTAGGGAGCAGTACTTC
CDR3aa: CSARATREQYF

v_gene: TRBV11-3
d_gene: .
j_gene: TRBJ2-1
abundance: few
CDR3nt: TGTGCCAGCAGCTCACGTCCGCGTGAGCAGTTCTTC
CDR3aa: CASSSRPREQFF

v_gene: TRBV6-5
d_gene: TRBD1
j_gene: TRBJ1-1
abundance: .
CDR3nt: TGTGCCAGCAGTGCCGGGACAGGTGTTTTTCGGGCTTTCTTT
CDR3aa: CASSAGTGVFRAFF

v_gene: TRBV19
d_gene: TRBD2
j_gene: TRBJ2-7
abundance: .
CDR3nt: TGTGCCAGTAGTCCCCGAGCGGGAGAAAGGAACGAGCAGTACTTC
CDR3aa: CASSPRAGERNEQYF

v_gene: TRBV7-2
d_gene: .
j_gene: TRBJ2-2
abundance: .
CDR3nt: TGTGCCAGCAGCTTTATTATTATCGGGGAGCTGTTTTTT
CDR3aa: CASSFIIIGELFF

v_gene: TRBV7-2
d_gene: TRBD1
j_gene: TRBJ2-7
abundance: .
CDR3nt: TGTGCCAGCAGCAGGCCAGGGACAGCCTCCTACGAGCAGTACTTC
CDR3aa: CASSRPGTASYEQYF

v_gene: TRBV30
d_gene: TRBD2
j_gene: TRBJ2-1
abundance: .
CDR3nt: TGTGCCTGGAGTGTATTATCGGGAGGGCCGGGTGAGCAGTTCTTC
CDR3aa: CAWSVLSGGPGEQFF

v_gene: TRBV5-1
d_gene: TRBD1
j_gene: TRBJ1-1
abundance: .
CDR3nt: TGCGCCAGCAGCATTTCCCCGACAGGGGGCGAGACTTTCTTT
CDR3aa: CASSISPTGGETFF

v_gene: TRBV18
d_gene: .
j_gene: TRBJ2-5
abundance: .
CDR3nt: TGTGCCAGCTCACCACGGCACGAGACCCAGTACTTC
CDR3aa: CASSPRHETQYF

v_gene: TRBV19
d_gene: TRBD2
j_gene: TRBJ2-7
abundance: .
CDR3nt: TGTGCCAGTAGTATTTTTTGGTTGGCGGGGGAGGTCGACGAGCAGTACTTC
CDR3aa: CASSIFWLAGEVDEQYF

v_gene: TRBV18
d_gene: TRBD2
j_gene: TRBJ2-3
abundance: .
CDR3nt: TGTGCCAGCTCACCACAACTAGCGGTGCTAGACACAGATACGCAGTATTTT
CDR3aa: CASSPQLAVLDTDTQYF

v_gene: TRBV5-6
d_gene: TRBD2
j_gene: TRBJ2-7
abundance: few
CDR3nt: TGTGCCAGCGGGGGGGGTGGGCCCTACGAGCAGTACTTC
CDR3aa: CASGGGGPYEQYF

v_gene: TRBV19
d_gene: .
j_gene: TRBJ1-5
abundance: .
CDR3nt: TGTGCCAGTAACAATCAGGGCAATCAGCCCCAGCATTTT
CDR3aa: CASNNQGNQPQHF

v_gene: TRBV7-6
d_gene: .
j_gene: TRBJ2-5
abundance: .
CDR3nt: TGTGCCAGCAGCTTTGGGGAGGAGACCCAGTACTTC
CDR3aa: CASSFGEETQYF

v_gene: TRBV5-6
d_gene: .
j_gene: TRBJ1-1
abundance: .
CDR3nt: TGTGCCAGCAGCTTGTTTCATCGGGATACTGAAGCTTTCTTT
CDR3aa: CASSLFHRDTEAFF

v_gene: TRBV19
d_gene: TRBD2
j_gene: TRBJ2-3
abundance: once
CDR3nt: TGTGCCAGTAGTATATGGGGAGCGGGAGTGGGAGATACGCAGTATTTT
CDR3aa: CASSIWGAGVGDTQYF

v_gene: TRBV29-1
d_gene: .
j_gene: TRBJ1-4
abundance: once
CDR3nt: TGCAGCGTTGGGGAAACCAGGGGTGAAAAACTGTTTTTT
CDR3aa: CSVGETRGEKLFF

v_gene: TRBV5-1
d_gene: TRBD1
j_gene: TRBJ2-7
abundance: .
CDR3nt: TGCGCCAGCACCAATCGGGACAGGGGGCACTACGAGCAGTACTTC
CDR3aa: CASTNRDRGHYEQYF

v_gene: TRBV12-5
d_gene: .
j_gene: TRBJ1-5
abundance: .
CDR3nt: TGTGCTAGTGGTTTGGGACAGGACAATCAGCCCCAGCATTTT
CDR3aa: CASGLGQDNQPQHF

v_gene: TRBV1
d_gene: .
j_gene: TRBJ1-1
abundance: .
CDR3nt: TGCACCAGCAGCCAAGATTTCCAGCGACGGAACACTGAAGCTTTCTTT
CDR3aa: CTSSQDFQRRNTEAFF

v_gene: TRBV7-8
d_gene: TRBD2
j_gene: TRBJ2-3
abundance: .
CDR3nt: TGTGCCAGCAGCTTAGTCCTAGCGGGGGCCACAGATACGCAGTATTTT
CDR3aa: CASSLVLAGATDTQYF

v_gene: TRBV5-6
d_gene: TRBD1
j_gene: TRBJ1-1
abundance: few
CDR3nt: TGTGCCAGCAGGACTGGACAGGTGAACACTGAAGCTTTCTTT
CDR3aa: CASRTGQVNTEAFF

v_gene: TRBV7-9
d_gene: TRBD1
j_gene: TRBJ2-7
abundance: .
CDR3nt: TGTGCCAGCAGCATACAGGGGAGCCACGAGCAGTACTTC
CDR3aa: CASSIQGSHEQYF

v_gene: TRBV29-1
d_gene: .
j_gene: TRBJ2-3
abundance: once
CDR3nt: TGCAGCGGGACGGGACACGCTTCGGATACGCAGTATTTT
CDR3aa: CSGTGHASDTQYF

v_gene: TRBV4-3
d_gene: TRBD2
j_gene: TRBJ2-2
abundance: .
CDR3nt: TGCGCCAGCAGCCAGATCGGGGGGGGGCCCGGGGAGCTGTTTTTT
CDR3aa: CASSQIGGGPGELFF

v_gene: TRBV4-1
d_gene: TRBD2
j_gene: TRBJ2-7
abundance: .
CDR3nt: TGCGCCAGCAGCCAAGGGAGCGGGGGGGATTACGAGCAGTACTTC
CDR3aa: CASSQGSGGDYEQYF

v_gene: TRBV5-1
d_gene: TRBD2
j_gene: TRBJ2-1
abundance: .
CDR3nt: TGCGCCAGTAAACCGGGACTATCCTACAATGAGCAGTTCTTC
CDR3aa: CASKPGLSYNEQFF

v_gene: TRBV10-1
d_gene: .
j_gene: TRBJ2-5
abundance: .
CDR3nt: TGCGCCAGCAGCGCCTCTCTGAATCGGGAGACCCAGTACTTC
CDR3aa: CASSASLNRETQYF

v_gene: TRBV19
d_gene: TRBD1
j_gene: TRBJ1-6
abundance: .
CDR3nt: TGTGCCAGTAGTCCATTGGGGGACAGCCATCCGCTCCACTTT
CDR3aa: CASSPLGDSHPLHF

v_gene: TRBV5-1
d_gene: .
j_gene: TRBJ2-3
abundance: .
CDR3nt: TGCGCCAGCAGCTTGGCCTTGGCAGGCACAGATACGCAGTATTTT
CDR3aa: CASSLALAGTDTQYF

v_gene: TRBV28
d_gene: .
j_gene: TRBJ1-2
abundance: .
CDR3nt: TGTGCCAGCAGTCGCCGGGATGTGGGGAGCTATGGCTACACCTTC
CDR3aa: CASSRRDVGSYGYTF

v_gene: TRBV5-1
d_gene: .
j_gene: TRBJ1-5
abundance: once
CDR3nt: TGCGCCAGTTCAGGGGATAGCAATCAGCCCCAGCATTTT
CDR3aa: CASSGDSNQPQHF

v_gene: TRBV5-1
d_gene: .
j_gene: TRBJ1-6
abundance: .
CDR3nt: TGCGCCAGCAGCTTGGGGTCAGACAATAATTCACCCCTCCACTTT
CDR3aa: CASSLGSDNNSPLHF

v_gene: TRBV7-8
d_gene: TRBD1
j_gene: TRBJ1-1
abundance: .
CDR3nt: TGTGCCAGCAGCTTACTTTCTCCGGGACAGGCGAACACTGAAGCTTTCTTT
CDR3aa: CASSLLSPGQANTEAFF

v_gene: TRBV4-1
d_gene: .
j_gene: TRBJ2-1
abundance: .
CDR3nt: TGCGCCAGCAGCCAATGGGGGGAGCCGACATACAATGAGCAGTTCTTC
CDR3aa: CASSQWGEPTYNEQFF

v_gene: TRBV5-1
d_gene: .
j_gene: TRBJ1-3
abundance: .
CDR3nt: TGCGCCAGCAGCTTGGCAATTCAGCAGGGAAGTAACACCATATATTTT
CDR3aa: CASSLAIQQGSNTIYF

v_gene: TRBV4-1
d_gene: .
j_gene: TRBJ1-1
abundance: .
CDR3nt: TGCGCCAGCAGTAAGTTAGGGGGTGGCACTGAAGCTTTCTTT
CDR3aa: CASSKLGGGTEAFF

v_gene: TRBV4-3
d_gene: TRBD2
j_gene: TRBJ2-3
abundance: .
CDR3nt: TGCGCCAGCAGGCTCTCCAGCGGGGCCACAGATACGCAGTATTTT
CDR3aa: CASRLSSGATDTQYF

v_gene: TRBV5-6
d_gene: .
j_gene: TRBJ2-6
abundance: few
CDR3nt: TGTGCCAGCAGCTTGCGTACAGGTCCCGTCTCTGGGGCCAACGTCCTGACTTTC
CDR3aa: CASSLRTGPVSGANVLTF

v_gene: TRBV30
d_gene: TRBD2
j_gene: TRBJ2-1
abundance: few
CDR3nt: TGTGCCTGGAGTGGAGGACTAGCCCCAATGGTCTACAATGAGCAGTTCTTC
CDR3aa: CAWSGGLAPMVYNEQFF

v_gene: TRBV9
d_gene: TRBD1
j_gene: TRBJ2-1
abundance: .
CDR3nt: TGTGCCAGCAGCGTAGTGGGACAGGGGGCAACCTACAATGAGCAGTTCTTC
CDR3aa: CASSVVGQGATYNEQFF

v_gene: TRBV5-1
d_gene: TRBD1
j_gene: TRBJ2-7
abundance: .
CDR3nt: TGCGCCAGCAGCTTAGGGACAGGGTCCAACGAGCAGTACTTC
CDR3aa: CASSLGTGSNEQYF